A single TCR beta chain is shown here with its context. The target of this receptor is not known. Base-call qualities are not available, and no considerably larger clone is one nucleotide away. The CDR3 regions of human TCRbeta chains were subjected to immunosequencing. The authors' analysis ran thus. TCRs in the repertoires were matched against a reference library of SARS-CoV-2-specific TCRs that had been generated with the MIRA antigen-specificity platform. Breadth was defined as the fraction of unique TCRs that were SARS-CoV-2-associated, and depth was defined as the fraction of total T cells that were SARS-CoV-2-associated. Each spike-specific TCR was assigned to its reactive spike region and to a CD4 or CD8 class using the MIRA data. Log10-transformed breadth and depth values were compared by one-way ANOVA with Sidak's multiple comparisons tests. TCRdb holds this immuneACCESS table with in-frame rearrangements only. Some clones are missing; in checked studies, unresolved V genes explain under half, and the rest has no known cause. V and J calls plus clone size are reproduced from that table; the DNA served to infer D and trimming. The sample table shows about 130,000 clones, and over 70% are seen once. Of the sample, about 5% falls within the top ten clones.

The sample belongs to a study of T cell responses to AZD1222 COVID-19 vaccine (dated by TCRdb to about 2021). The study in broad terms: AZD1222 recipients whose second dose came at about 4 weeks and those whose second dose came at about 12 weeks were combined into one group, since spike-specific TCR depth and breadth did not differ between the two schedules. A total of approximately 230 trial participants underwent TCR sequencing, of whom 207 received two doses of AZD1222 and 26 received two doses of the MenACWY control vaccine. Trial participants were enrolled by age into subgroups of 18-55, 56-69 and 70-plus years, and around 140, 26 and 57 TCR-sequenced participants, respectively, were included in these subgroups. The investigation overall reported the following: Most participants were white British and females outnumbered males, and the authors suggested that clonal diversity may have been underestimated. Epitopes outside the regions mutated in the B.1.351 and B.1.1.7 variants were reportedly recognized by nearly half of the unique spike-specific TCRs. No day 14 peak-response samples were available, so repertoires were characterized only after the peak T cell response. Conclusions about previously exposed vaccinees are limited, since just a handful of AZD1222 recipients were seropositive for SARS-CoV-2 at baseline. The whole spike protein was spanned by vaccine-associated CD4 TCRs, and dominant responses were seen in regions 160-218 and 743-854. The 56-69-year group was small, and its depth increase did not reach significance, likely because of low power. A significant rise in spike-specific TCR breadth and depth was observed after two AZD1222 doses relative to day 0 and relative to MenACWY recipients.

The CDR3 has 17 amino acids, counting the end cysteine and phenylalanine. Only the CDR3 part of the read is kept: 51 bases, read in frame from the first base. V loses 3 bases, J loses 2 bases, and the germline ends lie 17 bases apart. From a lookup of the germline V gene (reference sequence), CDR1 and CDR2 are MNHEY and SMNVEV. The time point label, read with the paper, signifies: baseline before first vaccination. Samples from vaccinated people were obtained from the UK trials COV001 and COV002, which included a single-blind randomized controlled phase 2/3 trial of AZD1222 (ChAdOx1 nCoV-19) in healthy adults. For TCRbeta chain sequencing, PBMC samples from trial participants were taken at day 0 and at day 28 after the second dose.

Recombination connected TRBV27 to TRBJ2-1; the D gene assignment is perhaps TRBD1 or TRBD2, with each matching 5 bases. The source was peripheral blood, collected on day 0 of AZD1222 vaccination. The clonotype originates from an adult in good health. CDR3 region: CASSFSRAAGTYNEQFF. The DNA sequence is TGTGCCAGCAGTTTTTCGAGGGCGGCAGGGACCTACAATGAGCAGTTCTTC.